A single sample gave rise to the 11 T cell receptor beta chains below, sequenced in a study of T cells in Graves' hyperthyroidism and ophthalmopathy. Researchers amplified the TCR beta CDR3 regions from RNA transcripts. The primer set for the first-round RT-PCR of the TCR CDR3 was HTBI. TCRdb reprocessed the multiplex PCR reads via MiXCR and lists one record per CDR3 protein. The data contain 300,000 to 450,000 distinct CDR3 sequences, under 15% of them seen just once; the ten biggest clones take up around a third. Material for sequencing was blood. Every receptor here comes from a woman in her 30s with Graves' hyperthyroidism.

V usage is TRBV20-1 and J usage is TRBJ1-5; possibly TRBD1 for D (6 bases). Germline CDR1 is DFQATT and CDR2 is SNEGSKA (reference sequence). The CDR3 runs to 14 residues. V dropped 6 bases and J dropped 0 bases, with 12 bases sitting between them. The CDR3 sequence is CSARGHTSNQPQHF. DNA for the CDR3: TGCAGTGCCCGGGGGCACACTAGCAATCAGCCCCAGCATTTT.

The chain has TRBV5-1 and TRBJ2-1; D tentatively reads TRBD1 or TRBD2 (6 bases each). Deletions cut 10 bases from V and 9 bases from J, with 20 bases between. The CDR3 contains 13 residues. From germline, CDR1 is SGHRS and CDR2 YFSETQ. As DNA, the CDR3 is TGCGCCGCCTCTAATCTCAGGGGAGGTGAGCAGTTCTTC. Its translation is CAASNLRGGEQFF. The variable domain in full, with the rest retrieved from reference TRBV5-1 and TRBJ2-1, is KAGVTQTPRYLIKTRGQQVTLSCSPISGHRSVSWYQQTPGQGLQFLFEYFSETQRNKGNFPGRFSGRQFSNSRSEMNVSTLELGDSALYLCAASNLRGGEQFFGPGTRLTVL.

This clonotype occurred many times. The V gene is TRBV30, the J gene TRBJ1-2; D perhaps matches TRBD1 (5 bases). The CDR3 is 14 amino acids. CDR1 and CDR2 from the germline V gene are GTSNPN and SVGIG (reference sequence). The V and J ends lost 3 bases and 8 bases respectively, with 19 bases between them. This chain's CDR3 is CAWRIPGKREGYTF. CDR3 DNA sequence: TGTGCCTGGAGAATACCAGGGAAACGGGAAGGCTACACCTTC.

This clonotype has at least ten counts. The chain couples TRBV3-1 to TRBJ2-2; D gene uncertain. V lost 0 bases and J lost 4, with 6 bases in between. CDR3 length equals 14 residues. The germline gives CDR1 LGHDT, CDR2 YNNKEL (reference sequence). CDR3 in amino acids: CASSQEKFTGELFF. As DNA, the CDR3 is TGTGCCAGCAGCCAAGAAAAGTTCACCGGGGAGCTGTTTTTT. Variable domain in full (rest from reference TRBV3-1 and TRBJ2-2): DTAVSQTPKYLVTQMGNDKSIKCEQNLGHDTMYWYKQDSKKFLKIMFSYNNKELIINETVPNRFSPKSPDKAHLNLHINSLELGDSAVYFCASSQEKFTGELFFGEGSRLTVL.

There are many counts of this clonotype. The J gene is TRBJ2-7, the V gene TRBV28; D tentatively fits TRBD1 or TRBD2 (5 bases each). The V gene's germline CDR1 is MDHEN and CDR2 SYDVKM. V lost 1 base, J lost 1 base, and 26 bases lay in between. The CDR3 loop spans 20 amino acids. CDR3 protein: CASSLYRDDMIGAPSYEQYF. In nucleotides, the CDR3 is TGTGCCAGCAGTTTATATAGGGATGACATGATCGGGGCTCCGTCCTACGAGCAGTACTTC. Combining the CDR3 with reference TRBV28 and TRBJ2-7 gives the whole variable domain DVKVTQSSRYLVKRTGEKVFLECVQDMDHENMFWYRQDPGLGLRLIYFSYDVKMKEKGDIPEGYSVSREKKERFSLILESASTNQTSMYLCASSLYRDDMIGAPSYEQYFGPGTRLTVT.

This clonotype was counted only a few times. This clone may be a read error of a much larger clone one base away. V gene TRBV11-2 combines with J gene TRBJ2-2; 7 nucleotides align to TRBD2. Looked up from germline, CDR1 is SGHAT and CDR2 is FQNNGV. The CDR3 consists of 16 residues. The CDR3 sequence: CASSPRVRENTGGLFF. The CDR3 DNA reads TGTGCCAGCAGCCCCCGGGTGCGGGAGAACACCGGGGGGCTGTTTTTT.

This clonotype was counted many times. The genes are TRBV18 and TRBJ1-2; D gene uncertain. The length of the CDR3 is 13 residues. Germline assignment: CDR1 KGHSH and CDR2 LQKENI. Trimming removed 3 bases at V and 6 bases at J, with 11 bases between. CDR3: CASSPAGGHGYTF. CDR3 coding DNA: TGTGCCAGCTCACCCGCTGGAGGGCATGGCTACACCTTC. Full variable domain (missing parts from reference TRBV18 and TRBJ1-2): NAGVMQNPRHLVRRRGQEARLRCSPMKGHSHVYWYRQLPEEGLKFMVYLQKENIIDESGMPKERFSAEFPKEGPSILRIQQVVRGDSAAYFCASSPAGGHGYTFGSGTRLTVV.

This clonotype has more than one count but fewer than ten. Possible read error: a much larger clone is one base away. The V and J genes are TRBV27 and TRBJ2-1, with D possibly being TRBD1 (6 bases). The CDR3 contains 14 residues. Germline CDR1 and CDR2: MNHEY and SMNVEV (reference sequence). CDR3 DNA sequence: TGTGTCAGCAGTTTACTTAGGACAGCAGGTGAGCAGTTCTTC. Translation: CVSSLLRTAGEQFF.

The gene calls are TRBV10-3 and TRBJ1-1, with unresolved D. The CDR3 contains 14 residues. Per germline, CDR1 ENHRY and CDR2 SYGVKD. The V and J ends lost 5 bases and 3 bases respectively, with 13 bases between them. CDR3: CAISYSELYTEAFF. CDR3 nucleotides: TGTGCCATCAGTTACTCTGAGCTATACACTGAAGCTTTCTTT.

This clonotype was picked up one time. With a much larger clone just one base away, this may be a read error. The V and J genes are TRBV28 and TRBJ2-2; D is perhaps TRBD2 (6 bases). The germline V gene has CDR1 MDHEN and CDR2 SYDVKM. This CDR3 region has 14 residues. The CDR3 sequence is CAGSPPWGAGELFF. In DNA, the CDR3 is TGTGCCGGCAGTCCCCCATGGGGGGCCGGGGAGCTGTTTTTT.

This clonotype was counted a few times. This chain's CDR3 is CATSPTTGTWEKLFF. CDR3 DNA: TGTGCCACCAGCCCAACGACAGGGACTTGGGAAAAACTGTTTTTT. J is TRBJ1-4 and V is TRBV15, with 7 bases identical to TRBD1. Trimming at V came to 5 bases and at J to 8 bases, leaving 11 bases not matched to a gene. CDR3 size: 15 residues. CDR1 is LNHNV and CDR2 is YYDKDF in the germline V gene (reference sequence).